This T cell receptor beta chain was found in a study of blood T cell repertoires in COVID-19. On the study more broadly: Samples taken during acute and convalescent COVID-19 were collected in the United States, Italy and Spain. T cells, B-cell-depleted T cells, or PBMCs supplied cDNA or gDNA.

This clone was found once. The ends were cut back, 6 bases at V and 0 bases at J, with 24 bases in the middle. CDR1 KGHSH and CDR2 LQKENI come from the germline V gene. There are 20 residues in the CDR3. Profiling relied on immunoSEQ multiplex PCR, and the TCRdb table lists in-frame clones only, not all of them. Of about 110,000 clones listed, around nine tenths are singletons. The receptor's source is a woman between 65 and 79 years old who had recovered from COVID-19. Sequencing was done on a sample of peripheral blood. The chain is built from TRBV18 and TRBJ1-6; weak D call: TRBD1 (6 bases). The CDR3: CASSPRTARPLSSYNSPLHF. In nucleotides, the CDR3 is TGTGCCAGCTCCCCGCGGACAGCCCGACCGCTAAGCTCCTATAATTCACCCCTCCACTTT. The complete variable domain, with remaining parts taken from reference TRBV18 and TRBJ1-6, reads NAGVMQNPRHLVRRRGQEARLRCSPMKGHSHVYWYRQLPEEGLKFMVYLQKENIIDESGMPKERFSAEFPKEGPSILRIQQVVRGDSAAYFCASSPRTARPLSSYNSPLHFGNGTRLTVT.